The 17 T cell receptor beta chains listed next were all sequenced from one sample in a study of shared clonotypes between healthy human individuals. Naivety among CD8 cells was defined by CD45RO negativity and positive CCR7 selection, thereby excluding terminally differentiated effector memory CD45RA+ cells. Produced via immunoSEQ multiplex PCR; TCRdb's table is partial and in-frame only. This sample yields 2 million or so clones, of which about 95% are seen a single time; 1.1% belongs to the top ten. Sequenced sample: naive CD8+ T cells sorted from blood. The receptors stem from a young man in good health.

The DNA of the CDR3 is TGCGCCAGCAGCCAAGACCCACGTCGGGGCGAGGGCAATGAGCAGTTCTTC. Its protein product is CASSQDPRRGEGNEQFF. The chain employs TRBV4-3 and TRBJ2-1, with D perhaps matching TRBD1 or TRBD2 (5 bases each). The CDR3 has 17 residues. Germline V gene lookup returns CDR1 LGHNA and CDR2 YSLEER. The ends were cut back, 0 bases at V and 6 bases at J, with 18 bases in the middle.

The chain couples TRBV7-9 to TRBJ2-3; D is unresolved. V lost 0 bases, J lost 2 bases, and 3 bases lay in between. There are 13 residues in the CDR3. Germline-derived CDR1 and CDR2 are SEHNR and FQNEAQ (reference sequence). CDR3 sequence (DNA): TGTGCCAGCAGCTTAGCCTTCACAGATACGCAGTATTTT. Encoded protein: CASSLAFTDTQYF.

The J gene is TRBJ2-7, the V gene TRBV4-3; D may be TRBD1 (6 bases). Trimming left V 2 bases short and J 3 bases short, with 8 bases between. Germline V gene sequence: CDR1 LGHNA, CDR2 YSLEER. The CDR3 has 13 amino acids. The CDR3 sequence is CASSQYRDYEQYF. The CDR3 nucleotides are TGCGCCAGCAGCCAATACAGGGACTACGAGCAGTACTTC.

This chain uses TRBV7-9 with TRBJ2-2, with a weak D call TRBD2 (6 bases). This CDR3 is 16 amino acids long. Deletions cut 5 bases from V and 5 bases from J, with 18 bases between. Looked up from germline, CDR1 is SEHNR and CDR2 is FQNEAQ (reference sequence). CDR3 protein: CASSHNRWAGTGELFF. CDR3 nucleotides: TGTGCCAGCAGCCATAATCGTTGGGCGGGGACCGGGGAGCTGTTTTTT.

This sequence joins TRBV13 and TRBJ2-5, with 7 bases lining up with TRBD1. The assigned J gene may be wrong: the sequence end matches TRBJ2-7 better. The CDR3 spans 14 residues. Germline V lookup: CDR1 PRHDT, CDR2 FYEKMQ (reference sequence). The CDR3 bases are TGTGCCAGCAGTCCCGGGACAGTTCCCTACGAGCAGTACTTC. Translating gives CASSPGTVPYEQYF.

The chain recombines TRBV18 with TRBJ2-7, with D possibly called TRBD1 or TRBD2 (7 bases each). Germline lookup yields CDR1 KGHSH and CDR2 LQKENI. The CDR3 has 15 residues. Trimming removed 4 bases from V and 0 bases from J, with 13 bases in between. The CDR3 sequence is CASSQRDSVSYEQYF. The CDR3 coding sequence is TGTGCCAGCTCACAGCGGGACAGCGTCTCCTACGAGCAGTACTTC.

Here the CDR3 reads CASSEGQGLDTIYF. The DNA for the CDR3 is TGTGCCAGCAGTGAAGGGCAGGGTCTGGACACCATATATTTT. The genes are TRBV2 and TRBJ1-3, with a tentative D call TRBD1 (5 bases). The CDR3 loop spans 14 amino acids. Trimming left V 1 base short and J 8 bases short, with 12 bases between. CDR1 is SNHLY and CDR2 is FYNNEI in the germline V gene.

The V gene is TRBV28, the J gene TRBJ2-5, with D perhaps TRBD2 (6 bases). V was trimmed by 6 bases and J by 4 bases, leaving 18 bases between them. CDR1 and CDR2 from the germline V gene are MDHEN and SYDVKM. This CDR3 has 15 amino acids. CDR3 bases: TGTGCCAGCAGCTATGATACGGGAGCCTTAGAGACCCAGTACTTC. As protein: CASSYDTGALETQYF.

V usage is TRBV10-3 and J usage is TRBJ2-7; no clear D gene. The V end was cut by 3 bases, the J end by 4 bases, with 10 bases between. The CDR3 sequence is 13 residues long. Germline V gene lookup returns CDR1 ENHRY and CDR2 SYGVKD. As DNA, the CDR3 is TGTGCCATCAGTGAATCGGCACCGTACGAGCAGTACTTC. Protein product: CAISESAPYEQYF.

Notes on this clone: The sample holds other DNA sequences that translate to the same CDR3. V is TRBV28 and J is TRBJ2-5; D is possibly TRBD1 (5 bases). This CDR3 comprises 12 residues. Trimming removed 3 bases from V and 3 bases from J, with 5 bases in between. From germline, CDR1 is MDHEN and CDR2 SYDVKM. The CDR3 loop reads CASSLTEETQYF. CDR3 in DNA: TGTGCCAGCAGTTTGACAGAAGAGACCCAGTACTTC.

CDR3 protein: CASSYSLPNTEAFF. CDR3 in DNA: TGTGCCAGCAGTTACAGCCTTCCCAACACTGAAGCTTTCTTT. This chain joins TRBV6-6 and TRBJ1-1; D is unclear. Trimming stripped 2 bases from V and 2 bases from J, with 9 bases between. The CDR3 runs to 14 residues. Germline assignment: CDR1 MNHNY and CDR2 SVGAGI (reference sequence).

V and J are TRBV30 and TRBJ2-1; the D gene could be TRBD1 or TRBD2 (6 bases each). CDR3 length: 13 amino acids. V was cut by 2 bases and J by 6 bases, with 11 bases left in between. Germline assignment: CDR1 GTSNPN and CDR2 SVGIG (reference sequence). The CDR3 sequence is CAWSTGAGNEQFF. CDR3 in DNA: TGTGCCTGGAGTACGGGGGCCGGCAATGAGCAGTTCTTC.

CDR3 DNA sequence: TGTGCCAGCAGCTTTATGGCTTCGGGGGAGCAGTACTTC. It codes for CASSFMASGEQYF. The chain carries TRBV5-4 and TRBJ2-7; the D gene is possibly TRBD2 (5 bases). Germline values: CDR1 SGHNT, CDR2 YYREEE (reference sequence). The V and J ends lost 2 bases and 7 bases respectively, with 13 bases between them. This CDR3 region has 13 residues.

The chain links TRBV5-6 to TRBJ2-1, with TRBD1 identical over 9 bases. With V trimmed by 4 bases and J by 2 bases, 4 bases remained unmatched. Germline CDR1 and CDR2: SGHDT and YYEEEE. The CDR3 is made up of 15 amino acids. Here the CDR3 reads CASSGGTGTYNEQFF. CDR3 nucleotide sequence: TGTGCCAGCAGCGGGGGGACAGGGACCTACAATGAGCAGTTCTTC. Complete variable domain (other parts from reference TRBV5-6 and TRBJ2-1): DAGVTQSPTHLIKTRGQQVTLRCSPKSGHDTVSWYQQALGQGPQFIFQYYEEEERQRGNFPDRFSGHQFPNYSSELNVNALLLGDSALYLCASSGGTGTYNEQFFGPGTRLTVL.

The chain is built from TRBV2 and TRBJ2-5; D is uncertain. The CDR3 contains 12 residues. V gave up 6 bases and J gave up 5 bases, with 10 bases separating them. Germline CDR1 and CDR2: SNHLY and FYNNEI. The CDR3 nucleotides are TGTGCCAGCAGGGGTAGATCGGAGACCCAGTACTTC. Protein product: CASRGRSETQYF.

V and J are TRBV28 and TRBJ1-1; D is undetermined. Trimming took off 5 bases at V and 1 base at J, with 11 bases between the two ends. Germline values: CDR1 MDHEN, CDR2 SYDVKM. The CDR3 spans 14 residues. The CDR3 DNA reads as TGTGCCAGCAGTCCCTACACTGAGAACACTGAAGCTTTCTTT. Its translation is CASSPYTENTEAFF.

The chain joins TRBV29-1 to TRBJ1-2, with a possible D match to TRBD1 (5 bases). Trimming stripped 4 bases from V and 6 bases from J, with 12 bases between. In germline, CDR1 is SQVTM, CDR2 ANQGSEA. CDR3 size: 12 residues. CDR3 region: CSVGRMDNGYTF. The CDR3 nucleotides read TGCAGCGTTGGACGGATGGACAATGGCTACACCTTC.